The rows below give T cell receptor beta chains drawn from one sample of a study of cytomegalovirus exposure and HLA in healthy donors. Only in-frame clones appear in the TCRdb table, and some are missing; sequencing was by immunoSEQ multiplex PCR. The sample records roughly 13,000 clones, 60% to 70% being singletons. The sequencing input was PBMCs. Receptors were obtained from a woman aged 50 to 65 in good health and CMV-seropositive. The CDR3 runs from the conserved cysteine through the conserved F or W. The order of the fields is J gene, clone size, V gene, D gene, CDR3 DNA, CDR3 protein. A D gene is named only where the DNA matches it firmly. Rows give clone size only sometimes, using once, few, many, or a class for an expanded clone.

>TRBJ1-1|.|TRBV4-3|.
TGCGCCAGCAGCCAAGGACGAAACAGGGTTACTGAAGCTTTCTTT
CASSQGRNRVTEAFF
>TRBJ2-3|.|TRBV9|TRBD2
TGTGCCAGCAGCGTCCGCGGGAGGACAGATACGCAGTATTTT
CASSVRGRTDTQYF
>TRBJ1-1|.|TRBV28|.
TGTGCCAGCAGTTTCGTGGGGCACACTGAAGCTTTCTTT
CASSFVGHTEAFF
>TRBJ1-2|.|TRBV7-2|.
TGTGCCAGCAGCTTAGATAGTAACTATGGCTACACCTTC
CASSLDSNYGYTF
>TRBJ1-1|.|TRBV7-2|.
TGTGCCGGGGGACCACAACAGGGAGCCACTGAAGCTTTCTTT
CAGGPQQGATEAFF
>TRBJ2-7|.|TRBV13|.
TGTGCCAGCAGCTTCTATCAGGGTCGTGGCGAGCAGTACTTC
CASSFYQGRGEQYF
>TRBJ1-5|.|TRBV11-2|.
TGTGCCAGCAGCCCCGGGAGCAATCAGCCCCAGCATTTT
CASSPGSNQPQHF
>TRBJ2-5|.|TRBV7-2|.
TGTGCCAGCGGGGGGGAGACCCAGTACTTC
CASGGETQYF
>TRBJ1-1|.|TRBV7-2|.
TGTGCCAGCAGCTTAGCGCTAGCTGAAGCTTTCTTT
CASSLALAEAFF
>TRBJ1-1|.|TRBV30|.
TGTGCCTGGAGTGGACAGCAGAACACTGAAGCTTTCTTT
CAWSGQQNTEAFF
>TRBJ2-1|.|TRBV4-1|.
TGCGCCAGCAGCCAAGAGGGGAGTTCCTACAATGAGCAGTTCTTC
CASSQEGSSYNEQFF
>TRBJ1-1|.|TRBV29-1|.
TGCAGCGTTGAAGATGGGAGTACCGAAGCTTTCTTT
CSVEDGSTEAFF
>TRBJ2-2|.|TRBV9|.
TGTGCCAGCAGCGTAGCTCGGGATCTCGGGGAGCTGTTTTTT
CASSVARDLGELFF
>TRBJ1-2|.|TRBV25-1|.
TGTGCCAGCAGTGACGGGGGACGTGGCTACACCTTC
CASSDGGRGYTF
>TRBJ1-4|.|TRBV29-1|TRBD1
TGCAGCGTTGGGACAGGGGGCTCCGAAAAACTGTTTTTT
CSVGTGGSEKLFF
>TRBJ1-1|.|TRBV7-8|.
TGTGCCAGCAGCTTCCCAAACACTGAAGCTTTCTTT
CASSFPNTEAFF
>TRBJ2-4|.|TRBV5-8|.
TGTGCCAGCATCTCCTGGGCGGGCAAGATCCCAAACATTCAGTACTTC
CASISWAGKIPNIQYF
>TRBJ1-2|.|TRBV6-5|.
TGTGCCAGCAGAGGGGTCTTCTTCTATGGCTACACCTTC
CASRGVFFYGYTF
>TRBJ2-4|.|TRBV29-1|.
TGCAGCGTTGGTTATCCTAGCGACATTCAGTACTTC
CSVGYPSDIQYF
>TRBJ1-5|once|TRBV6-1|TRBD1
TGTGCCAGCAGCTTGACAGGGAAGAGAAATCAGCCCCAGCATTTT
CASSLTGKRNQPQHF